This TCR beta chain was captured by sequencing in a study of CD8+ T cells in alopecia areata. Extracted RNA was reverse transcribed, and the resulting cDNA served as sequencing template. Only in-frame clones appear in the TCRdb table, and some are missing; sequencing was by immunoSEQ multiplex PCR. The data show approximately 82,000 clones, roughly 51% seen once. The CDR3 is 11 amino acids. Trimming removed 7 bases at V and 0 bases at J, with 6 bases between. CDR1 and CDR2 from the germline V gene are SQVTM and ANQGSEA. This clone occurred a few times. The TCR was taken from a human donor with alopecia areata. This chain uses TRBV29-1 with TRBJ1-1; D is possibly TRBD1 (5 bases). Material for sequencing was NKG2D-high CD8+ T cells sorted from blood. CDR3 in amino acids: CSGTLNTEAFF. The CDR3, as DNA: TGCAGCGGGACACTGAACACTGAAGCTTTCTTT.